Each of the 8 T cell receptor beta chains below was sequenced from the same sample in a study of T cell responses to AZD1222 COVID-19 vaccine (dated by TCRdb to about 2021). The method behind the library was the immunoSEQ multiplex PCR assay. TCRdb mirrors the immuneACCESS table, restricted to in-frame sequences. Some clones are absent from its copies; in checked studies, under half trace to an unresolved V gene, and the reason for the others is unknown. This sample holds about 94,000 clones; around 85% were observed only once. The ten biggest clones cover over 3.5% of the sample. In light of the paper, this sample's time point label describes: about 28 days (+/-7) after the second vaccine dose. This sample comprised peripheral blood, obtained 28 days after the second AZD1222 dose. The origin of the receptors is an adult who received the AZD1222 COVID-19 vaccine.

The J gene is TRBJ1-2, the V gene TRBV5-6, with 9 bases that match TRBD1. Trimming at V came to 6 bases and at J to 4 bases, leaving 13 bases not matched to a gene. The CDR3 runs to 16 residues. From germline, CDR1 is SGHDT and CDR2 YYEEEE. The CDR3 spells CASTSLGTGRLYGYTF. CDR3 in DNA: TGTGCCAGCACCAGCTTGGGGACAGGGCGGCTCTATGGCTACACCTTC.

The chain combines TRBV7-3 with TRBJ2-7; TRBD2 matches 8 bases. The CDR3 covers 14 residues. Germline CDR1 SGHTA, CDR2 FQGTGA. V was pared by 2 bases and J by 3 bases, with 3 bases of the junction left unmatched. Here the CDR3 reads CASSLRGLGYEQYF. In DNA, the CDR3 is TGTGCCAGCAGCTTACGGGGACTAGGCTACGAGCAGTACTTC.

This chain connects TRBV5-6 to TRBJ2-3; TRBD2 matches 14 bases. Germline values: CDR1 SGHDT, CDR2 YYEEEE. The CDR3 loop spans 17 amino acids. V shed 5 bases, J shed 6 bases, and the junction held 11 bases outside the gene matches. CDR3 in amino acids: CASRQGTSGGLQDTQYF. CDR3 sequence (DNA): TGTGCCAGCAGACAGGGGACTAGCGGGGGACTGCAGGATACGCAGTATTTT.

The chain uses TRBV24-1 and TRBJ2-5; D is ambiguous. Trimming shortened V by 3 bases and J by 0 bases, and 10 bases separated the two germline ends. Germline CDR1 is KGHDR and CDR2 is SFDVKD. The length of the CDR3 is 15 residues. CDR3: CATSDSLGNQETQYF. The CDR3 region has the DNA TGTGCCACCAGTGATAGCCTTGGGAACCAAGAGACCCAGTACTTC.

The chain recombines TRBV10-3 with TRBJ1-1; D remains ambiguous. Germline assignment: CDR1 ENHRY and CDR2 SYGVKD. The length of the CDR3 is 14 residues. V was trimmed by 3 bases and J by 4 bases, leaving 12 bases between them. This CDR3 is CAISEGRRATEAFF. As DNA, the CDR3 is TGTGCCATCAGTGAAGGTCGGCGGGCCACTGAAGCTTTCTTT.

The chain links TRBV5-6 to TRBJ2-2, with D possibly TRBD1 on 6 matching bases. From germline, CDR1 is SGHDT and CDR2 YYEEEE. V was trimmed by 1 base and J by 3 bases, leaving 13 bases between them. The CDR3 is 16 amino acids. CDR3 region: CASSLPQGYDTGELFF. The CDR3 DNA sequence: TGTGCCAGCAGCTTGCCACAGGGATATGACACCGGGGAGCTGTTTTTT. The full variable domain, rest sourced from reference TRBV5-6 and TRBJ2-2, is DAGVTQSPTHLIKTRGQQVTLRCSPKSGHDTVSWYQQALGQGPQFIFQYYEEEERQRGNFPDRFSGHQFPNYSSELNVNALLLGDSALYLCASSLPQGYDTGELFFGEGSRLTVL.

V and J are TRBV7-8 and TRBJ1-5; 7 bases map to TRBD1. Germline CDR1 is SGHVS and CDR2 is FQNEAQ. V dropped 1 base and J dropped 3; count of bases not matched to a gene: 12. The CDR3 sequence is 18 residues long. The DNA for the CDR3 is TGTGCCAGCAGCTTAGAGACAGGGATAACCATACCCAATCAGCCCCAGCATTTT. As protein: CASSLETGITIPNQPQHF.

This clone came up once. The rearrangement joins TRBV7-9 to TRBJ1-2; tentative D call: TRBD1 (5 bases). Germline CDR1 is SEHNR and CDR2 is FQNEAQ (reference sequence). Trimming left V 3 bases short and J 3 bases short, with 11 bases between. This CDR3 contains 14 residues. CDR3 sequence reads: CASSFQGTDYGYTF. CDR3 in DNA: TGTGCCAGCAGCTTCCAGGGAACAGACTATGGCTACACCTTC.